Listed here are 9 T cell receptor beta chains from one sample, sequenced in a study of blood T cell repertoires in COVID-19. Clones were sequenced by immunoSEQ multiplex PCR, and TCRdb holds only the in-frame ones, with some missing. The sample holds 140,000 to 150,000 clones, more than 75% seen once. Sample: PBMCs or T cells enriched from blood (not recorded which). These receptors were obtained from a woman in her fifties or sixties who had recovered from COVID-19.

This sequence joins TRBV11-2 and TRBJ2-7; 8 nucleotides match TRBD1. This CDR3 region has 13 residues. Germline V gene data show CDR1 as SGHAT and CDR2 as FQNNGV. V gave up 8 bases and J gave up 0 bases; unmatched junction bases: 3. CDR3 nucleotide sequence: TGTGCCAGCGGAACAGGGGGCTCCTACGAGCAGTACGTC. Protein sequence: CASGTGGSYEQYV.

The chain couples TRBV4-1 to TRBJ1-6; D is possibly TRBD1 (5 bases). Trimming stripped 2 bases from V and 6 bases from J, with 17 bases between. There are 17 residues in the CDR3. The germline V gene encodes CDR1 MGHRA and CDR2 YSYEKL. CDR3 DNA: TGCGCCAGCAGCCAACCATTAAGGGGTTCTCGTAATTCACCCCTCCACTTT. Translating gives CASSQPLRGSRNSPLHF.

The rearrangement links TRBV28 to TRBJ1-2; 7 positions match TRBD1. Germline trimming cut 5 bases from V and 9 bases from J; bases unmatched to any gene: 6. Germline V gene data show CDR1 as MDHEN and CDR2 as SYDVKM. The length of the CDR3 is 12 residues. CDR3 sequence reads: CASSPRQGSYTF. In nucleotides, the CDR3 is TGTGCCAGCAGTCCCCGACAGGGAAGCTACACCTTC.

This clone was recorded only once. The chain uses TRBV5-1 and TRBJ1-5; TRBD1 is a possible D gene (5 bases). The CDR3 has 15 residues. CDR1 and CDR2 from the germline V gene are SGHRS and YFSETQ. Trimming removed 2 bases at V and 0 bases at J, with 9 bases between. CDR3 nucleotides: TGCGCCAGCAGCTTAGACAGCAATAGCAATCAGCCCCAGCATTTT. It is translated as CASSLDSNSNQPQHF.

CDR3 loop: CASSPLGQGPSGELFF. The CDR3 region has the DNA TGTGCCAGCTCACCTTTGGGACAGGGTCCATCCGGGGAGCTGTTTTTT. The chain has TRBV18 and TRBJ2-2, with 9 bases fitting TRBD1. Germline loops: CDR1 KGHSH, CDR2 LQKENI. This CDR3 contains 16 residues. The trim removed 3 bases at V and 6 bases at J, leaving 8 bases unmatched. The full variable domain, its missing parts supplied by reference TRBV18 and TRBJ2-2, is NAGVMQNPRHLVRRRGQEARLRCSPMKGHSHVYWYRQLPEEGLKFMVYLQKENIIDESGMPKERFSAEFPKEGPSILRIQQVVRGDSAAYFCASSPLGQGPSGELFFGEGSRLTVL.

This clone was recorded only once. The V call is TRBV27, the J call TRBJ1-2, with TRBD1 matching over 9 bases. This CDR3 is 13 amino acids long. The germline V gene encodes CDR1 MNHEY and CDR2 SMNVEV (reference sequence). The V and J ends lost 5 bases and 8 bases, in that order; junction bases with no gene match: 6. The CDR3 region has the DNA TGTGCCAGCAGTCGAGGGACAGGGCAGGGCTACACCTTC. This sequence encodes CASSRGTGQGYTF.

The chain uses TRBV19 and TRBJ1-1, with 8 bases identical to TRBD1. V shed 8 bases, J shed 2 bases, and the junction held 10 bases outside the gene matches. This CDR3 has 15 amino acids. Looked up from germline, CDR1 is LNHDA and CDR2 is SQIVND (reference sequence). CDR3: CASLDRASFNTEAFF. The CDR3 DNA reads as TGTGCCAGTCTGGACAGGGCTAGTTTCAACACTGAAGCTTTCTTT.

The chain recombines TRBV7-2 with TRBJ1-1, with D perhaps matching TRBD1 (6 bases). The CDR3 has 13 residues. Germline-derived CDR1 and CDR2 are SGHTA and FQGNSA. Between the trimmed V and J ends, which lost 3 bases and 4 bases, there was a span of 9 bases. The CDR3 protein is CASSLVGATEAFF. DNA of the CDR3: TGTGCCAGCAGCTTGGTGGGGGCCACTGAAGCTTTCTTT.

The J gene is TRBJ2-2, the V gene TRBV7-2, with a weak D call TRBD1 (6 bases). This CDR3 contains 17 residues. The V end was cut by 5 bases, the J end by 5 bases, with 21 bases between. In germline, CDR1 is SGHTA, CDR2 FQGNSA. The CDR3 sequence: CASSVTFQGSQTGELFF. In DNA, the CDR3 is TGTGCCAGCAGCGTCACGTTTCAGGGGTCACAGACCGGGGAGCTGTTTTTT.